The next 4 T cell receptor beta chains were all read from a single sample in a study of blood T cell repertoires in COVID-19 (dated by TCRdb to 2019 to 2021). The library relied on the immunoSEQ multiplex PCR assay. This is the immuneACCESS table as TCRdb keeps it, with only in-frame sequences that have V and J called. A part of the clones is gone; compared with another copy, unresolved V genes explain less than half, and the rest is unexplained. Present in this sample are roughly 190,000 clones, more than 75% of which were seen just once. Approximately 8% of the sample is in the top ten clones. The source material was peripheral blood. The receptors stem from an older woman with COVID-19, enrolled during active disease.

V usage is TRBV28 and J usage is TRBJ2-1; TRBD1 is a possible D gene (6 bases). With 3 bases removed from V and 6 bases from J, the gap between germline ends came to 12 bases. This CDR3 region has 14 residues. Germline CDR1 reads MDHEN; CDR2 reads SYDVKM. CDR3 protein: CASSLDGQSNEQFF. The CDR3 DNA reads TGTGCCAGCAGTTTGGACGGACAGAGCAATGAGCAGTTCTTC.

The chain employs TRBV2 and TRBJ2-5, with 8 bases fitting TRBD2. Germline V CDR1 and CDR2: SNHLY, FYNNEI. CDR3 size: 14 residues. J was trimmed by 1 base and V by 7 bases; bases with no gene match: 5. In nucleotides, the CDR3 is TGTGCCAGCAACTTAGCGGGGAGCCAAGAGACCCAGTACTTC. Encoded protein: CASNLAGSQETQYF.

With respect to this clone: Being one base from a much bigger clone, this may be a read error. This CDR3 reads CASSLNRQETQYF. The DNA for the CDR3 is TGTGCCAGCAGCTTAAACAGACAAGAGACCCAGTACTTC. The chain combines TRBV11-2 with TRBJ2-5; D remains unclear. Germline CDR1 is SGHAT and CDR2 is FQNNGV. The V end was cut by 2 bases, the J end by 2 bases, with 6 bases between. The CDR3 has 13 amino acids.

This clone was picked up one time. The CDR3 spells CASSSPGEYQPQHF. In DNA form, the CDR3 reads TGTGCCAGCAGTAGTCCAGGGGAGTATCAGCCCCAGCATTTT. The chain couples TRBV6-2 or TRBV6-3 to TRBJ1-5, with D perhaps TRBD1 (6 bases). Germline loops: CDR1 MNHEY, CDR2 SVGEGT. This CDR3 comprises 14 residues. The germline V and J ends were trimmed by 5 bases and 5 bases, with 13 bases remaining between them.